This paragraph covers one TCR beta chain sequence. Antigen: not known. A much larger clone lies a single base off, so this may be a read error. The data originate from a study of tumor-infiltrating lymphocytes in primary liver carcinoma. A constant-region primer primed TCR beta cDNA synthesis from about 530 ng of total RNA. Libraries of TCR beta came from three nested multiplex PCR rounds with slightly modified ARM-PCR. Running around 9 cycles apiece, the first two PCR rounds relied on TRBV1-TRBV30 forward primers together with a C-beta reverse primer. TCRdb independently ran MiXCR on the multiplex PCR reads; one entry per CDR3 protein. In the table there are about 200,000 distinct CDR3 sequences, approximately 86% of which are singletons. Unsorted bulk tissue, roughly 19-33 mg of it, served as the source for co-extraction of RNA and DNA. The CDR3 is 14 amino acids. Germline V gene lookup returns CDR1 LNHDA and CDR2 SQIVND (reference sequence).

The study, taken as a whole, reports: Whereas tumor region pairs overlapped more, tumor-adjacent and tumor-blood pairs overlapped less.

The rearrangement joins TRBV19 to TRBJ2-7; 7 bases are a match to TRBD1. The TCR originated in a man in his forties with primary liver carcinoma and hepatitis B virus infection. Sequencing was performed on tumor tissue from primary liver carcinoma. CDR3 DNA: TGTGCCAGTACTATAACAGGGGCGAACTACGAGCAGTACTTC. Translating gives CASTITGANYEQYF.